The 29 T cell receptor beta chains given below trace back to one sample, sequenced in a study of T cell responses to AZD1222 COVID-19 vaccine listed by TCRdb under 2021. The time point label, read with the paper, signifies: about 28 days (+/-7) after the second vaccine dose. The sample's treatment or condition label, decoded: meningococcal conjugate vaccine given as trial control. Libraries were made using the immunoSEQ multiplex PCR assay. As stored in TCRdb, this immuneACCESS dataset retains in-frame rearrangements with V and J assigned. A fraction of the clones does not appear; measured against another copy, unresolved V genes explain less than half of the discrepancy, and the remainder lacks a known reason. Present in this sample are more than 100,000 clones, 85% of which were seen just once. The ten largest clonotypes hold under 8% of the sample. Here the sequenced sample was peripheral blood, taken 28 days after the second dose of the MenACWY control vaccine. The source is an adult who received the MenACWY meningococcal vaccine as a control.

The chain has TRBV9 and TRBJ2-7; 8 nucleotides line up with TRBD1. V was clipped by 3 bases and J by 2 bases; unmatched bases: 4. CDR3 size: 14 residues. Germline loops: CDR1 SGDLS, CDR2 YYNGEE. The DNA of the CDR3 is TGTGCCAGCAGCGAGTCGGGACAGGCCTACGAGCAGTACTTC. Protein product: CASSESGQAYEQYF.

The rearrangement links TRBV29-1 to TRBJ2-7; TRBD1 is a possible D gene (7 bases). The V gene lost 1 base and the J gene lost 6 bases, with 10 bases spanning the gap. CDR3 length: 12 residues. Germline V gene data show CDR1 as SQVTM and CDR2 as ANQGSEA. DNA of the CDR3: TGCAGCGTTGAAGCAGGGGGGAGCGAGCAGTACTTC. Amino acid sequence: CSVEAGGSEQYF.

This clone was counted once. The chain links TRBV7-2 to TRBJ1-4; 8 bases line up with TRBD1. Germline V gives CDR1 SGHTA, CDR2 FQGNSA. The CDR3 totals 15 residues. V dropped 5 bases and J dropped 7; count of bases not matched to a gene: 9. CDR3: CASSQQQGEREKLFF. The CDR3 DNA follows: TGTGCCAGCAGCCAGCAACAGGGGGAACGTGAAAAACTGTTTTTT.

This chain joins TRBV7-2 and TRBJ1-6, with D uncertain. This CDR3 is 13 amino acids long. Looked up from germline, CDR1 is SGHTA and CDR2 is FQGNSA. V was clipped by 5 bases and J by 7 bases, with 9 bases between them. CDR3 DNA: TGTGCCAGCAGCCCTAGGTCAAATTCACCCCTCCACTTT. Its translation is CASSPRSNSPLHF. Full variable domain (missing parts from reference TRBV7-2 and TRBJ1-6): GAGVSQSPSNKVTEKGKDVELRCDPISGHTALYWYRQSLGQGLEFLIYFQGNSAPDKSGLPSDRFSAERTGGSVSTLTIQRTQQEDSAVYLCASSPRSNSPLHFGNGTRLTVT.

CDR3 amino acids: CATSRTGGTEAFF. CDR3 DNA: TGTGCCACCAGCAGAACTGGGGGAACTGAAGCTTTCTTT. The V and J genes are TRBV15 and TRBJ1-1, with a possible D match to TRBD1 (5 bases). Trimming pared 2 bases from V and 5 bases from J, leaving 9 bases between. The germline V gene has CDR1 LNHNV and CDR2 YYDKDF (reference sequence). The CDR3 loop spans 13 amino acids.

The chain joins TRBV5-4 to TRBJ2-5, with D tentatively TRBD2 (5 bases). The CDR3 covers 13 residues. Trimming removed 1 base from V and 1 base from J, with 5 bases in between. From germline, CDR1 is SGHNT and CDR2 YYREEE (reference sequence). The CDR3 nucleotides read TGTGCCAGCAGCTTGCGGGGCCAAGAGACCCAGTACTTC. Protein product: CASSLRGQETQYF.

The CDR3 protein is CASSLGGQGDTEAFF. The DNA for the CDR3 is TGTGCCAGCAGCTTAGGGGGACAGGGGGACACTGAAGCTTTCTTT. The chain employs TRBV7-9 and TRBJ1-1; TRBD1 matches at 11 bases. CDR3 size: 15 residues. The J segment lost 3 bases and the V segment lost 1 base, leaving 1 base of the junction unmatched. The germline V gene encodes CDR1 SEHNR and CDR2 FQNEAQ (reference sequence).

The V call is TRBV4-2, the J call TRBJ2-5, with 8 bases fitting TRBD2. V lost 0 bases and J lost 3; bases outside the gene matches: 6. Germline CDR1 and CDR2: LGHNA and YNFKEQ. There are 16 residues in the CDR3. CDR3 loop: CASSQDQAGAEETQYF. As DNA, the CDR3 is TGTGCCAGCAGCCAAGATCAAGCGGGGGCTGAAGAGACCCAGTACTTC.

The rearrangement links TRBV28 to TRBJ1-5; D uncertain. This CDR3 is 16 amino acids long. The germline gives CDR1 MDHEN, CDR2 SYDVKM. Between the trimmed V and J ends, which lost 3 bases and 1 base, there was a span of 13 bases. The CDR3 sequence is CASSFPVGESNQPQHF. CDR3 sequence (DNA): TGTGCCAGCAGTTTCCCAGTGGGTGAAAGCAATCAGCCCCAGCATTTT.

The chain has TRBV11-2 and TRBJ2-7; TRBD1 matches 11 bases. Germline loops: CDR1 SGHAT, CDR2 FQNNGV. V lost 5 bases and J lost 7; bases outside the gene matches: 7. CDR3 length: 14 residues. The CDR3 DNA sequence: TGTGCCAGCAGCGGGGGGACAGGGGGTCGTGAGCAGTACGTC. As protein: CASSGGTGGREQYV.

The J gene is TRBJ2-7, the V gene TRBV4-1, with TRBD1 as a possible D gene (6 bases). This CDR3 is built from 13 residues. V dropped 2 bases and J dropped 6 bases, with 11 bases sitting between them. Germline V gene data show CDR1 as MGHRA and CDR2 as YSYEKL. The CDR3 sequence: CASSQTGMGEQYF. CDR3 sequence (DNA): TGCGCCAGCAGCCAAACAGGGATGGGCGAGCAGTACTTC.

The chain employs TRBV5-1 and TRBJ1-4; TRBD1 aligns across 11 bases. V shed 0 bases and J 8 bases; nucleotides not matched to a gene: 3. This CDR3 is 15 amino acids long. The germline CDR1 and CDR2 sequences are SGHRS and YFSETQ. In DNA, the CDR3 is TGCGCCAGCAGCTTGGCCGGGACAGGGGGAGAAAAACTGTTTTTT. Protein sequence: CASSLAGTGGEKLFF.

The genes are TRBV28 and TRBJ2-5; TRBD1 matches at 7 bases. The CDR3 spans 15 residues. V trimming: 4 bases; J trimming: 4 bases; junction bases outside the gene matches: 9. Germline loops: CDR1 MDHEN, CDR2 SYDVKM. In nucleotides, the CDR3 is TGTGCCAGCAGTTCCTACAAAGGGGGCGGAGAGACCCAGTACTTC. Translated: CASSSYKGGGETQYF.

V and J are TRBV9 and TRBJ2-5; D remains unclear. CDR1 SGDLS and CDR2 YYNGEE come from the germline V gene. The V end lost 3 bases, the J end lost 3 bases, and 12 bases lay between the germline ends. The CDR3 totals 14 residues. The CDR3: CASSDSPQEETQYF. Written as DNA, the CDR3 is TGTGCCAGCAGCGATAGCCCGCAAGAAGAGACCCAGTACTTC. The full variable domain, rest sourced from reference TRBV9 and TRBJ2-5, is DSGVTQTPKHLITATGQRVTLRCSPRSGDLSVYWYQQSLDQGLQFLIQYYNGEERAKGNILERFSAQQFPDLHSELNLSSLELGDSALYFCASSDSPQEETQYFGPGTRLLVL.

This clone showed up just once. Here the CDR3 reads CASSLNGGTEAFF. Written as DNA, the CDR3 is TGTGCCAGCAGTTTAAACGGTGGCACTGAAGCTTTCTTT. This chain connects TRBV12-3 or TRBV12-4 to TRBJ1-1; D not resolved. CDR3 size: 13 residues. The ends were cut back, 2 bases at V and 4 bases at J, with 8 bases in the middle.

The rearrangement links TRBV5-1 to TRBJ2-4, with 8 nucleotides matching TRBD1. This CDR3 has 17 residues. Germline V gene sequence: CDR1 SGHRS, CDR2 YFSETQ. The trim removed 4 bases at V and 7 bases at J, leaving 16 bases unmatched. CDR3 region: CASSLSHSRQGANIQYF. DNA of the CDR3: TGCGCCAGCAGCCTCTCTCATTCCAGGCAGGGGGCGAACATTCAGTACTTC.

The chain employs TRBV6-2 or TRBV6-3 and TRBJ1-2, with D uncertain. The V end lost 5 bases, the J end lost 0 bases, and 10 bases lay between the germline ends. Germline V lookup: CDR1 MNHEY, CDR2 SVGEGT. This CDR3 contains 14 residues. As DNA, the CDR3 is TGTGCCAGCAGTCAACATTACACTAACTATGGCTACACCTTC. This codes for CASSQHYTNYGYTF.

This rearrangement joins TRBV3-1 (or the pseudogene TRBV3-2) to TRBJ1-4, with 9 bases aligning to TRBD1. Trimming cost V 4 bases and J 10 bases; bases outside gene matches: 13. The CDR3 totals 16 residues. Germline V gene data show CDR1 as LGHDT and CDR2 as YNNKEL (reference sequence). In nucleotides, the CDR3 is TGTGCCAGCAGCCCAATTGGGACAGGGAATAGGGCAAAACTGTTTTTT. It specifies CASSPIGTGNRAKLFF.

This sequence joins TRBV9 and TRBJ2-3; 8 nucleotides match TRBD2. Germline V gene lookup returns CDR1 SGDLS and CDR2 YYNGEE. CDR3 size: 15 residues. The V segment lost 2 bases and the J segment 6 bases; nucleotides outside the gene matches: 8. The DNA for the CDR3 is TGTGCCAGCAGCGTCGGGGGGGCTATTGCGGATACGCAGTATTTT. Its protein is CASSVGGAIADTQYF.

This chain connects TRBV5-6 to TRBJ2-7, with unresolved D. The CDR3 has 14 amino acids. Per the germline V gene, CDR1 is SGHDT and CDR2 is YYEEEE. Trimming shortened V by 0 bases and J by 0 bases, and 7 bases separated the two germline ends. The CDR3, as DNA: TGTGCCAGCAGCTTGGCAGGCGACTCCTACGAGCAGTACTTC. Protein product: CASSLAGDSYEQYF.

The rearrangement joins TRBV28 to TRBJ1-5, with TRBD1 as a possible D gene (6 bases). Per germline, CDR1 MDHEN and CDR2 SYDVKM. V was cut by 5 bases and J by 0 bases, with 20 bases left in between. The CDR3 length is 18 residues. CDR3 DNA: TGTGCCAGCAGTCCCCGGACAGAGTTCCATTATAGCAATCAGCCCCAGCATTTT. It is translated as CASSPRTEFHYSNQPQHF.

Here the CDR3 reads CASSQVRRDTEAFF. CDR3 DNA sequence: TGTGCCAGCAGCCAAGTCCGGAGGGACACTGAAGCTTTCTTT. This chain uses TRBV3-1 (or the pseudogene TRBV3-2) with TRBJ1-1; D gene ambiguous. This CDR3 comprises 14 residues. Germline CDR1 and CDR2: LGHDT and YNNKEL (reference sequence). Trimming stripped 1 base from V and 3 bases from J, with 9 bases between.

The rearrangement joins TRBV7-2 to TRBJ1-6, with no clear D. V gave up 2 bases and J gave up 10 bases, with 6 bases separating them. This CDR3 region has 12 residues. The germline V gene encodes CDR1 SGHTA and CDR2 FQGNSA. CDR3 in amino acids: CASSLSGSPLHF. DNA of the CDR3: TGTGCCAGCAGCTTATCCGGATCACCCCTCCACTTT. The full variable domain, its missing parts supplied by reference TRBV7-2 and TRBJ1-6, is GAGVSQSPSNKVTEKGKDVELRCDPISGHTALYWYRQSLGQGLEFLIYFQGNSAPDKSGLPSDRFSAERTGGSVSTLTIQRTQQEDSAVYLCASSLSGSPLHFGNGTRLTVT.

V and J are TRBV7-2 and TRBJ1-2; D gene ambiguous. Germline V lookup: CDR1 SGHTA, CDR2 FQGNSA. This CDR3 region has 15 residues. With 3 bases removed from V and 2 bases from J, the gap between germline ends came to 13 bases. DNA for the CDR3: TGTGCCAGCAGCTTTCCCCCTGTGACCAACTATGGCTACACCTTC. It translates to CASSFPPVTNYGYTF.

In DNA form, the CDR3 reads TGTGCCAGCCTAAGCTACGGGATGAACACTGAAGCTTTCTTT. It encodes CASLSYGMNTEAFF. The rearrangement uses TRBV2 and TRBJ1-1; no clear D gene. The germline V gene encodes CDR1 SNHLY and CDR2 FYNNEI. CDR3 size: 14 residues. Deletions cut 8 bases from V and 0 bases from J, with 13 bases between.

The J gene is TRBJ2-1, the V gene TRBV5-4; D gene ambiguous. Germline V lookup: CDR1 SGHNT, CDR2 YYREEE (reference sequence). There are 12 residues in the CDR3. V shed 9 bases and J shed 6 bases, with 13 bases lying between them. This CDR3 is CATYSPLNEQFF. For the CDR3, the DNA is TGTGCCACCTATTCGCCTCTCAATGAGCAGTTCTTC.

The rearrangement uses TRBV4-2 and TRBJ1-5; D is possibly TRBD1 (6 bases). Germline V gives CDR1 LGHNA, CDR2 YNFKEQ. V dropped 4 bases and J dropped 7 bases, with 35 bases sitting between them. The CDR3 extends over 21 amino acids. CDR3: CASSLALGQGRHRVMSQPQHF. The CDR3 DNA reads TGTGCCAGCAGCCTAGCGCTTGGGCAGGGGAGACATCGGGTTATGTCGCAGCCCCAGCATTTT.

The chain links TRBV18 to TRBJ2-3, with D uncertain. CDR3 length equals 12 residues. The ends were cut back, 3 bases at V and 1 base at J, with 2 bases in the middle. Germline CDR1 KGHSH, CDR2 LQKENI. The CDR3 reads CASSPGTDTQYF. DNA of the CDR3: TGTGCCAGCTCACCGGGCACAGATACGCAGTATTTT.

The rearrangement links TRBV3-1 (or the pseudogene TRBV3-2) to TRBJ2-1; the match to TRBD1 covers 11 bases. Trimming removed 1 base from V and 3 bases from J; junction bases left unmatched: 5. This CDR3 comprises 17 residues. CDR1 is LGHDT and CDR2 is YNNKEL in the germline V gene (reference sequence). The CDR3 is CASSQAFGTGGYNEQFF. In nucleotides, the CDR3 is TGTGCCAGCAGCCAAGCATTCGGGACAGGGGGCTACAATGAGCAGTTCTTC.